This entry features one T cell receptor beta chain sequence. This receptor's antigen is unknown. The sample holds no much larger clone one base away, and base qualities are not on file. Taken from cysteine to phenylalanine, the CDR3 has 14 residues. The CDR3 DNA has 42 bases and is translated from base 1. CDR1 and CDR2 (SGHVS, FQNEAQ) derive from the germline V gene. V lost 1 base and J lost 7 bases, and the count of bases not matched to a germline gene is 6. This entry is derived from a study of T-cell reconstitution after alpha-beta-depleted transplantation in children (dated by TCRdb to 2016 to 2018). Study-wide context: T-cell immune reconstitution after TCRalphabeta/CD19-depleted allogeneic hematopoietic cell transplantation in children was quantitatively tracked in the study by means of TCR repertoire profiling.

The library was produced with PCR. The sequencing machine was an Illumina HiSeq 2500. TCR library preparation used molecular barcoding, with unique molecular identifiers applied to normalize quantification of the TCRbeta repertoire. TCRdb itself trimmed the public reads at Q25 with fastp, ran MiXCR and retained productive beta chains. Every distinct CDR3 protein forms one entry, paired with its most common genes and DNA. The sample includes 240,000 or so distinct CDR3 sequences, with 12% observed a single time. The ten largest make up about 2.6% of the sample. The rearrangement joined TRBV7-8 to TRBJ2-5; 7 middle bases align to TRBD1. The clonotype comes from a human donor who donated a stem cell graft to a child with acute lymphoblastic leukemia. The source was PBMCs from the stem cell graft donor, collected from the stem cell graft. The base sequence is TGTGCCAGCAGCTTAGACAGGGGTCCTGGGACCCAGTACTTC. Translated, it reads CASSLDRGPGTQYF.